The rows below give T cell receptor beta chains drawn from one sample of a study of OX40 agonist ivuxolimab in advanced cancers. Measured with immunoSEQ multiplex PCR; TCRdb has only the in-frame clones, and not every one. The sample holds over 40,000 clones, 65% to 85% seen once. Specimen: CD4+ or CD8+ T cells sorted from blood, collected in a trial of the OX40 agonist ivuxolimab. These receptor sequences come from an adult with an advanced solid tumor such as melanoma, head and neck, liver or kidney cancer. Both conserved end residues are part of each CDR3. Each record gives: D gene, clone size, V gene, J gene, CDR3 DNA, CDR3 protein. D genes are given only for firm matches. Clone size is not always given. Where it is, it says once, few, many or a class for expanded clones.

TRBD1	NA	TRBV5-1	TRBJ1-2	TGCGCCAGCGGCCAGGGACAGTTCTATGGCTACACCTTC	CASGQGQFYGYTF
NA	once	TRBV23-1	TRBJ2-1	TGCGCCAGTTATCACAATGGGCTATGGAGAAATGAGCAGTTCTTC	CASYHNGLWRNEQFF
NA	NA	TRBV21-1	TRBJ2-3	TGTGCCAGCAGCGCCTTAGCGGGAGACGCAGATACGCAGTATTTT	CASSALAGDADTQYF
NA	few	TRBV19	TRBJ2-1	TGTGCCACGACCCGGGGCCGCTCCTACAATGAGCAGTTCTTC	CATTRGRSYNEQFF
NA	medium-sized	TRBV9	TRBJ2-3	TGTGCCAGCAGCGTAGTAGGAGCGAGGGGGGATACGCAGTATTTT	CASSVVGARGDTQYF
TRBD1	NA	TRBV2	TRBJ2-5	TGTGCCAGCAGCCTAACCGGGACAGGGGGCGTGGAGACCCAGTACTTC	CASSLTGTGGVETQYF
NA	once	TRBV6-1	TRBJ2-7	TGTGCCAGCAGGACGACGGGACTGGGGCACGAGCAGTACTTC	CASRTTGLGHEQYF
NA	NA	TRBV6-1	TRBJ2-1	TGTGCCAGCACAGGGTACCTGCACAATGAGCAGTTCTTC	CASTGYLHNEQFF
TRBD1	NA	TRBV19	TRBJ1-1	TGTGCCAGTAGTACCGGACAGGGACTCACTGAAGCTTTCTTT	CASSTGQGLTEAFF
NA	NA	TRBV21-1	TRBJ1-6	TGTGCCAGCAGCAAAAGCACAGGGCCCCCCTGTGATTCACCCCTCCACTTT	CASSKSTGPPCDSPLHF
TRBD1	NA	TRBV5-7	TRBJ1-5	TGTGCCAGCAGAAAGGACAGGGGGCGTCAGCCCCAGCATTTT	CASRKDRGRQPQHF
TRBD2	NA	TRBV2	TRBJ2-1	TGTGCCAGCAGTTGGGGGGGCGGGAGGTCTGAAAATGAGCAGTTCTTC	CASSWGGGRSENEQFF
NA	NA	TRBV28	TRBJ2-7	TGTGCCAGCAGTAACTATAGCCTCCCCTACGAGCAGTACTTC	CASSNYSLPYEQYF
NA	NA	TRBV6-1	TRBJ2-1	TGTGCCAGCAGTGAATGGCGGGAAGAGCAGTTCTTC	CASSEWREEQFF
NA	NA	TRBV15	TRBJ1-2	TGTGCCACCAGCAGAGATACGGAGTATGGCTACACCTTC	CATSRDTEYGYTF
TRBD1	NA	TRBV27	TRBJ2-2	TGTGCCAGCAGTCCCGGGACAGGGTCCGGGGAGCTGTTTTTT	CASSPGTGSGELFF
NA	NA	TRBV5-1	TRBJ1-3	TGCGCCAGCAGCTTGGACACGACTGGAAACACCATATATTTT	CASSLDTTGNTIYF
NA	NA	TRBV5-1	TRBJ2-5	TGCGCCAGCAGCTTGGTGGAGACCCAGTACTTC	CASSLVETQYF
TRBD1	NA	TRBV6-6	TRBJ2-7	TGTGCCACCTGGACAGGGGGCTCCTACGAGCAGTACTTC	CATWTGGSYEQYF
TRBD1	NA	TRBV7-9	TRBJ1-2	TGTGCCAGCAGCCCGACAGGGGAGTCTGGCTACACCTTC	CASSPTGESGYTF